These 20 T cell receptor beta chains came from one sample sequenced in a study of cytomegalovirus exposure and HLA in healthy donors. Some clones are missing from TCRdb's copy, which holds only in-frame ones; the method was immunoSEQ multiplex PCR. The data show 110,000 or so clones, with around 95% seen just once and 0.65% to 0.7% held by the top ten. The sequencing input was PBMCs. These receptor sequences come from a woman under 30 in good health and CMV-seronegative.

V gene TRBV18 combines with J gene TRBJ1-1; 7 nucleotides match TRBD1. The germline CDR1 and CDR2 sequences are KGHSH and LQKENI. The J segment lost 0 bases and the V segment lost 2 bases, leaving 3 bases of the junction unmatched. This CDR3 has 15 amino acids. Here the CDR3 DNA reads TGTGCCAGCTCACCAGACCAGGGGGTGAACACTGAAGCTTTCTTT. Protein: CASSPDQGVNTEAFF.

This sequence joins TRBV6-5 and TRBJ2-1; D is uncertain. Trimming removed 0 bases at V and 4 bases at J, with 4 bases between. The CDR3 is 13 amino acids. CDR1 MNHEY and CDR2 SVGAGI come from the germline V gene. The CDR3 protein is CASSYSRYNEQFF. CDR3 coding DNA: TGTGCCAGCAGTTACTCGAGGTACAATGAGCAGTTCTTC.

The chain joins TRBV7-3 to TRBJ2-7; TRBD2 aligns across 14 bases. J gave up 4 bases and V 5 bases, and 7 bases lay outside the gene matches. The CDR3 runs 16 residues. Germline V gene sequence: CDR1 SGHTA, CDR2 FQGTGA. The CDR3 coding sequence is TGTGCCAGCAGCATGCCCGGGACTAGCGGGGGTTACGAGCAGTACTTC. Amino acids: CASSMPGTSGGYEQYF.

The chain carries TRBV2 and TRBJ1-6, with 7 bases lining up with TRBD1. The CDR3 has 15 amino acids. V lost 5 bases and J lost 9; bases outside the gene matches: 10. Per germline, CDR1 SNHLY and CDR2 FYNNEI. The CDR3 is CASSPQGIGGSPLHF. CDR3 bases: TGTGCCAGCAGTCCACAGGGGATCGGGGGTTCACCCCTCCACTTT.

This clone was seen a handful of times. The rearrangement uses TRBV6-4 and TRBJ2-1, with 12 bases that match TRBD2. The germline V gene encodes CDR1 MRHNA and CDR2 SNTAGT. The CDR3 sequence is 15 residues long. V lost 4 bases and J lost 9; bases outside the gene matches: 7. The CDR3 sequence is CASSASSGGAGEQFF. DNA for the CDR3: TGTGCCAGCAGTGCCTCTAGCGGGGGGGCCGGTGAGCAGTTCTTC.

The chain recombines TRBV15 with TRBJ1-1; the match to TRBD1 covers 12 bases. Trimming removed 1 base from V and 1 base from J; junction bases left unmatched: 7. The CDR3 contains 18 residues. Germline V gene sequence: CDR1 LNHNV, CDR2 YYDKDF (reference sequence). The CDR3 bases are TGTGCCACCAGCAGAGTGGGACAGGGGGCCCCATGGAACACTGAAGCTTTCTTT. This gives the protein CATSRVGQGAPWNTEAFF.

The chain carries TRBV18 and TRBJ1-2; D is possibly TRBD1 (6 bases). The ends were cut back, 1 base at V and 0 bases at J, with 15 bases in the middle. The germline gives CDR1 KGHSH, CDR2 LQKENI. The length of the CDR3 is 17 residues. The CDR3 DNA reads as TGTGCCAGCTCACCACAACAGGGTGGGGCTCCTAACTATGGCTACACCTTC. Translating gives CASSPQQGGAPNYGYTF.

The rearrangement joins TRBV7-6 to TRBJ2-1; 12 positions agree with TRBD2. After removal of 5 bases from V and 4 bases from J, the junction contained 3 bases not matched to a gene. CDR3 length: 15 amino acids. Germline CDR1 and CDR2: SGHVS and FNYEAQ. Written as DNA, the CDR3 is TGTGCCAGCAGCCCTAGCGGGGGGGGATACAATGAGCAGTTCTTC. The encoded protein is CASSPSGGGYNEQFF. Based on the CDR3 plus reference TRBV7-6 and TRBJ2-1, the full variable domain is GAGVSQSPRYKVTKRGQDVALRCDPISGHVSLYWYRQALGQGPEFLTYFNYEAQQDKSGLPNDRFSAERPEGSISTLTIQRTEQRDSAMYRCASSPSGGGYNEQFFGPGTRLTVL.

The chain links TRBV7-9 to TRBJ2-7, with 12 bases fitting TRBD1. Trimming took 0 bases from V and 3 from J; bases not matched to a gene: 3. Looked up from germline, CDR1 is SEHNR and CDR2 is FQNEAQ (reference sequence). The CDR3 runs to 16 residues. The CDR3 sequence is CASSLAGQGAFYEQYF. The CDR3, as DNA: TGTGCCAGCAGCTTAGCGGGACAGGGGGCTTTCTACGAGCAGTACTTC.

V and J are TRBV28 and TRBJ1-2, with 7 bases matching TRBD1. The CDR3 covers 15 residues. CDR1 and CDR2 (germline): MDHEN, SYDVKM. V shed 6 bases and J 3 bases; nucleotides not matched to a gene: 10. CDR3 DNA: TGTGCCAGCAGCTCACCGACAGGGACGGACTATGGCTACACCTTC. It codes for CASSSPTGTDYGYTF.

The CDR3 DNA reads TGTGCCTGGAGTGTACAACAGGGAAATCAGCCCCAGCATTTT. Residues: CAWSVQQGNQPQHF. The chain combines TRBV30 with TRBJ1-5, with a tentative D call TRBD1 (6 bases). The CDR3 consists of 14 residues. The germline V and J ends were trimmed by 0 bases and 4 bases, with 10 bases remaining between them. Germline V gene sequence: CDR1 GTSNPN, CDR2 SVGIG (reference sequence).

The gene calls are TRBV29-1 and TRBJ2-3; possible D gene TRBD1, 5 bases. Trimming took 7 bases from V and 4 from J, leaving 21 bases between them. The CDR3 runs 15 residues. Germline-derived CDR1 and CDR2 are SQVTM and ANQGSEA. In DNA form, the CDR3 reads TGCAGCGCCGACAGCCTAGAAGCAAACTCAGATACGCAGTATTTT. Protein sequence: CSADSLEANSDTQYF.

The genes are TRBV10-2 and TRBJ2-7, with D perhaps matching TRBD2 (6 bases). The germline V gene has CDR1 WSHSY and CDR2 SAAADI. The V gene lost 4 bases and the J gene lost 0 bases, with 10 bases spanning the gap. CDR3 size: 14 residues. CDR3 in DNA: TGCGCCAGCAGTGTAACTAGCTCCTCCTACGAGCAGTACTTC. It encodes CASSVTSSSYEQYF.

With regard to this clone: The junction differs from germline at one of its ends, possibly a read error. V is TRBV27 and J is TRBJ1-3; 10 bases line up with TRBD1. Germline V gene sequence: CDR1 MNHEY, CDR2 SMNVEV (reference sequence). This CDR3 region has 17 residues. CDR3 nucleotides: TGTGCCAGCAGGCTGGACAGGGGGACTTTCTCTGGCAACACCATATATTTT. Its protein product is CASRLDRGTFSGNTIYF.

J is TRBJ1-2 and V is TRBV14; D is uncertain. In germline, CDR1 is SGHDN, CDR2 FVKESK. The V end lost 1 base, the J end lost 2 bases, and 5 bases lay between the germline ends. The CDR3 is 13 amino acids. This CDR3 reads CASSQARNYGYTF. CDR3 DNA sequence: TGTGCCAGCAGCCAAGCCAGAAACTATGGCTACACCTTC.

This rearrangement joins TRBV4-1 to TRBJ1-6, with TRBD1 identical over 10 bases. The J segment lost 0 bases and the V segment lost 0 bases, leaving 2 bases of the junction unmatched. CDR1 is MGHRA, CDR2 YSYEKL, per germline. The CDR3 has 18 amino acids. In nucleotides, the CDR3 is TGCGCCAGCAGCCAAGAGGGACAGGGGAGCTCCTATAATTCACCCCTCCACTTT. Its protein is CASSQEGQGSSYNSPLHF.

The J gene is TRBJ2-3, the V gene TRBV6-1, with D hard to call. From germline, CDR1 is MNHNS and CDR2 SASEGT. The V end lost 0 bases, the J end lost 3 bases, and 7 bases lay between the germline ends. The CDR3 has 14 residues. In nucleotides, the CDR3 is TGTGCCAGCAGTGAAGCAGGAGCGACAGATACGCAGTATTTT. This sequence encodes CASSEAGATDTQYF.

This chain joins TRBV5-5 and TRBJ2-7, with D tentatively TRBD1 (5 bases). In germline, CDR1 is SGHKS, CDR2 YYEKEE (reference sequence). The length of the CDR3 is 14 residues. V lost 6 bases and J lost 0, with 13 bases in between. The CDR3 loop is CASTKTDLSYEQYF. CDR3 coding DNA: TGTGCCAGCACCAAGACAGACCTCTCCTACGAGCAGTACTTC.

The chain recombines TRBV6-6 with TRBJ1-1; D gene unclear. Germline loops: CDR1 MNHNY, CDR2 SVGAGI (reference sequence). Trimming cost V 8 bases and J 0 bases, with 19 bases left between them. The CDR3 contains 16 residues. The CDR3 DNA is TGTGCCAGCGGTAAACCGGCAAGCGGTGTGAACACTGAAGCTTTCTTT. Encoded protein: CASGKPASGVNTEAFF.

This chain connects TRBV2 to TRBJ2-4, with D possibly being TRBD1 (6 bases). Trimming removed 10 bases from V and 6 bases from J, with 16 bases in between. The CDR3 consists of 13 residues. CDR1 is SNHLY and CDR2 is FYNNEI in the germline V gene. CDR3 nucleotide sequence: TGTGCCACCTCTGGGGGCAGTAGAAACATTCAGTACTTC. This encodes CATSGGSRNIQYF.